The next 23 T cell receptor beta chains were all read from a single sample in a study of T cell clonotyping in hematopoietic cell transplantation. Clones were sequenced by immunoSEQ multiplex PCR, and TCRdb holds only the in-frame ones, with some missing. The sample includes around 15,000 clones, approximately 60% seen only once; the top ten take about 10%. This specimen consisted of PBMCs, obtained 30 days after allogeneic stem cell transplant. The receptors stem from a male patient between 45 and 60 years old who had an allogeneic stem cell transplant from an unrelated donor, so T cells may come from the graft donor. Some clones in this sample may be carry-over from other donors' samples.

V gene TRBV30 combines with J gene TRBJ2-7; D gene ambiguous. The CDR3 has 11 amino acids. Germline V gene lookup returns CDR1 GTSNPN and CDR2 SVGIG (reference sequence). Trimming left V 8 bases short and J 0 bases short, with 8 bases between. The DNA of the CDR3 is TGTGCCCCCCAGGACTCCTACGAGCAGTACTTC. This sequence encodes CAPQDSYEQYF.

The chain joins TRBV5-8 to TRBJ1-2, with TRBD1 as a possible D gene (5 bases). V dropped 5 bases and J dropped 8 bases, with 13 bases sitting between them. Germline V lookup: CDR1 SGHTS, CDR2 YDEGEE. The CDR3 runs 12 residues. The CDR3 spells CASRLQGDGYTF. The CDR3 coding sequence is TGTGCCAGCAGGTTGCAGGGAGACGGCTACACCTTC.

The chain combines TRBV30 with TRBJ2-1; 10 nucleotides match TRBD2. This CDR3 has 13 amino acids. V lost 4 bases and J lost 10; bases outside the gene matches: 7. Germline V gene sequence: CDR1 GTSNPN, CDR2 SVGIG (reference sequence). CDR3: CAWTLAGVGEQFF. In nucleotides, the CDR3 is TGTGCCTGGACCCTAGCGGGAGTGGGGGAGCAGTTCTTC.

The V call is TRBV30, the J call TRBJ2-7; D gene uncertain. V shed 1 base and J shed 2 bases, with 6 bases lying between them. Germline V gene data show CDR1 as GTSNPN and CDR2 as SVGIG (reference sequence). The CDR3 contains 12 residues. The CDR3 spells CAWSDPAYEQYF. The CDR3 nucleotides are TGTGCCTGGAGTGACCCAGCCTACGAGCAGTACTTC. Supplemented by reference TRBV30 and TRBJ2-7, the full variable domain reads SQTIHQWPATLVQPVGSPLSLECTVEGTSNPNLYWYRQAAGRGLQLLFYSVGIGQISSEVPQNLSASRPQDRQFILSSKKLLLSDSGFYLCAWSDPAYEQYFGPGTRLTVT.

This clone is medium-sized by share. The V gene is TRBV20-1, the J gene TRBJ1-2, with D hard to call. Germline values: CDR1 DFQATT, CDR2 SNEGSKA (reference sequence). V was clipped by 6 bases and J by 8 bases, with 13 bases between them. The CDR3 contains 11 residues. The CDR3 spells CSAQVGAGYTF. The CDR3 bases are TGCAGTGCCCAGGTTGGAGCGGGCTACACCTTC.

The chain carries TRBV4-2 and TRBJ2-7, with D perhaps matching TRBD2 (5 bases). Germline V gene lookup returns CDR1 LGHNA and CDR2 YNFKEQ. The ends were cut back, 8 bases at V and 2 bases at J, with 16 bases in the middle. This CDR3 contains 14 residues. The CDR3 region has the DNA TGTGCCAGCGCGGACCGGACGGGGACCTACGAGCAGTACTTC. Its protein is CASADRTGTYEQYF.

This clone has more than one count but fewer than ten. The chain links TRBV19 to TRBJ1-5; D gene unclear. Trimming pared 1 base from V and 7 bases from J, leaving 11 bases between. Per the germline V gene, CDR1 is LNHDA and CDR2 is SQIVND (reference sequence). The CDR3 runs 14 residues. DNA for the CDR3: TGTGCCAGTAGTATAGCCAGCAGGAACCAGCCCCAGCATTTT. This translates into CASSIASRNQPQHF. Filled out from reference TRBV19 and TRBJ1-5, the complete variable domain reads DGGITQSPKYLFRKEGQNVTLSCEQNLNHDAMYWYRQDPGQGLRLIYYSQIVNDFQKGDIAEGYSVSREKKESFPLTVTSAQKNPTAFYLCASSIASRNQPQHFGDGTRLSIL.

This chain connects TRBV30 to TRBJ1-5, with D possibly being TRBD1 (5 bases). Between the trimmed V and J ends, which lost 5 bases and 4 bases, there was a span of 12 bases. The germline gives CDR1 GTSNPN, CDR2 SVGIG (reference sequence). The CDR3 has 13 residues. CDR3 region: CAWGRGINQPQHF. As DNA, the CDR3 is TGTGCCTGGGGCCGGGGGATTAATCAGCCCCAGCATTTT.

The chain recombines TRBV5-1 with TRBJ2-7; unclear D gene. V lost 0 bases, J lost 5 bases, and 18 bases lay in between. The CDR3 length is 16 residues. Germline-derived CDR1 and CDR2 are SGHRS and YFSETQ. CDR3 loop: CASSLVAGQPWDEQYF. The CDR3 nucleotides read TGCGCCAGCAGCTTGGTGGCAGGCCAGCCCTGGGACGAGCAGTACTTC.

This clone occurred a few times. The chain combines TRBV4-3 with TRBJ2-3; D is unclear. This CDR3 has 15 residues. Trimming left V 0 bases short and J 1 base short, with 8 bases between. Germline loops: CDR1 LGHNA, CDR2 YSLEER. CDR3 bases: TGCGCCAGCAGCCAAGATCGAAGGGGCACAGATACGCAGTATTTT. This encodes CASSQDRRGTDTQYF.

This clone was picked up a small number of times. Here the CDR3 DNA reads TGTGCCTGGAAAGGACAGCCTAATTCACCCCTCCACTTT. Protein sequence: CAWKGQPNSPLHF. V gene TRBV30 combines with J gene TRBJ1-6; D may be TRBD1 (6 bases). CDR3 length: 13 amino acids. V was clipped by 4 bases and J by 6 bases, with 10 bases between them. CDR1 GTSNPN and CDR2 SVGIG come from the germline V gene (reference sequence). The full variable domain, rest sourced from reference TRBV30 and TRBJ1-6, is SQTIHQWPATLVQPVGSPLSLECTVEGTSNPNLYWYRQAAGRGLQLLFYSVGIGQISSEVPQNLSASRPQDRQFILSSKKLLLSDSGFYLCAWKGQPNSPLHFGNGTRLTVT.

The rearrangement links TRBV6-6 to TRBJ1-1, with unresolved D. The CDR3 covers 15 residues. Germline values: CDR1 MNHNY, CDR2 SVGAGI (reference sequence). V was clipped by 3 bases and J by 1 base, with 12 bases between them. The CDR3 DNA reads TGTGCCAGCAGTTATCATGACGACCCGAACACTGAAGCTTTCTTT. The encoded protein is CASSYHDDPNTEAFF.

The CDR3 is CASSYSIGQPSGELFF. The DNA of the CDR3 is TGTGCCAGCAGTTACTCGATCGGACAGCCGTCCGGGGAGCTGTTTTTT. The chain has TRBV6-5 and TRBJ2-2; the D gene is possibly TRBD1 (6 bases). Looked up from germline, CDR1 is MNHEY and CDR2 is SVGAGI. The germline V and J ends were trimmed by 0 bases and 6 bases, with 14 bases remaining between them. The CDR3 is 16 amino acids.

This chain links TRBV7-6 with TRBJ2-7; D may match TRBD1 or TRBD2 (5 bases each). This CDR3 is built from 14 residues. Germline V gene lookup returns CDR1 SGHVS and CDR2 FNYEAQ. Trimming took off 1 base at V and 3 bases at J, with 10 bases between the two ends. The CDR3 region has the DNA TGTGCCAGCAGCTTAGGGCATGGGGGCTACGAGCAGTACTTC. This translates into CASSLGHGGYEQYF.

This rearrangement joins TRBV9 to TRBJ2-7, with D hard to call. Trimming took 3 bases from V and 6 from J, leaving 28 bases between them. CDR1 and CDR2 from the germline V gene are SGDLS and YYNGEE. The CDR3 is 18 residues long. The CDR3 region has the DNA TGTGCCAGCAGCGCCGGCTTGACATCGAGTTCCAATTTCGGCGAGCAGTACTTC. Its translation is CASSAGLTSSSNFGEQYF.

The chain uses TRBV30 and TRBJ2-7; D gene uncertain. Trimming removed 4 bases from V and 10 bases from J, with 8 bases in between. The length of the CDR3 is 9 residues. Germline CDR1 and CDR2: GTSNPN and SVGIG (reference sequence). CDR3 nucleotide sequence: TGTGCCTGGACGTCGTCTCAGTACTTC. Residues: CAWTSSQYF.

There are a few counts of this clone. This chain links TRBV29-1 with TRBJ2-3; D gene uncertain. CDR1 SQVTM and CDR2 ANQGSEA come from the germline V gene. This CDR3 comprises 13 residues. The V end was cut by 4 bases, the J end by 0 bases, with 8 bases between. Here the CDR3 reads CSVVQWSTDTQYF. The DNA for the CDR3 is TGCAGCGTTGTCCAGTGGAGCACAGATACGCAGTATTTT.

This sequence joins TRBV30 and TRBJ1-5; 8 bases align to TRBD1. The germline V gene encodes CDR1 GTSNPN and CDR2 SVGIG (reference sequence). Trimming at V came to 1 base and at J to 6 bases, leaving 8 bases not matched to a gene. CDR3 length equals 15 residues. The CDR3 nucleotides read TGTGCCTGGAGTGCTCGGACAGGGAGACGTCAGCCCCAGCATTTT. It translates to CAWSARTGRRQPQHF.

The V and J genes are TRBV30 and TRBJ2-2; 8 bases fit TRBD2. Germline CDR1 GTSNPN, CDR2 SVGIG (reference sequence). There are 16 residues in the CDR3. Germline trimming cut 1 base from V and 9 bases from J; bases unmatched to any gene: 13. CDR3 amino acids: CAWSAGPAGEIRELFF. As DNA, the CDR3 is TGTGCCTGGAGTGCGGGACCAGCGGGAGAGATCAGGGAGCTGTTTTTT.

This clone was detected only a few times. The chain combines TRBV19 with TRBJ1-5; D is possibly TRBD1 (5 bases). V was clipped by 3 bases and J by 0 bases, with 12 bases between them. This CDR3 has 16 residues. Germline CDR1 is LNHDA and CDR2 is SQIVND (reference sequence). CDR3 in DNA: TGTGCCAGTAGTATTGGTGAGGGGATTAGCAATCAGCCCCAGCATTTT. This codes for CASSIGEGISNQPQHF. The full variable domain, completed using reference TRBV19 and TRBJ1-5, is DGGITQSPKYLFRKEGQNVTLSCEQNLNHDAMYWYRQDPGQGLRLIYYSQIVNDFQKGDIAEGYSVSREKKESFPLTVTSAQKNPTAFYLCASSIGEGISNQPQHFGDGTRLSIL.

This chain uses TRBV23-1 with TRBJ2-7; D call uncertain. TRBV23-1 is assigned to the ORF class and has an uncertain function. The V gene lost 1 base and the J gene lost 0 bases, with 13 bases spanning the gap. The CDR3 has 16 amino acids. The DNA for the CDR3 is TGCGCCAGCAGTCAATGTACAGACTTCCACTCCTACGAGCAGTACTTC. Its translation: CASSQCTDFHSYEQYF.

The V call is TRBV29-1, the J call TRBJ2-5; D not resolved. V lost 4 bases to trimming and J lost 4 bases, with 13 bases between them. This CDR3 has 13 amino acids. Germline lookup yields CDR1 SQVTM and CDR2 ANQGSEA. The CDR3 DNA sequence: TGCAGCGTTGCCGGGCTGCCCGGAGAGACCCAGTACTTC. This sequence encodes CSVAGLPGETQYF.

This clone has only one observation. The chain carries TRBV4-2 and TRBJ1-5, with D possibly TRBD1 on 5 matching bases. V was trimmed by 3 bases and J by 8 bases, leaving 11 bases between them. This CDR3 contains 13 residues. Germline values: CDR1 LGHNA, CDR2 YNFKEQ. CDR3 loop: CASSHLLGEPQHF. The CDR3 DNA sequence: TGTGCCAGCAGCCACCTCCTGGGGGAGCCCCAGCATTTT.